This TCR beta chain is from a study of immune heterogeneity within non-small cell lung tumors. This CDR3 is 13 amino acids long. Per germline, CDR1 SEHNR and CDR2 FQNEAQ (reference sequence). Multiplex PCR relied on 32 V and 13 J primers to amplify TCR beta CDR3. Each CDR3 protein gets one entry after TCRdb re-called the multiplex PCR reads with MiXCR. This sample yields about 6,400 distinct CDR3 sequences, of which roughly 22% are seen a single time; more than 6.5% belongs to the top ten. In the case of this clonotype: This may be a read error: a much more frequent sequence differs by one nucleotide.

Bulk tumor genomic DNA, 500 to 600 ng per sample, was used as template. Primary tumors were biopsied several times each, far apart, intraoperatively. Before undergoing curative surgery, patients had newly diagnosed non-small cell lung cancer that was untreated. The chain employs TRBV7-9 and TRBJ2-2; unclear D gene. The source of this sequence is a man aged 65 to 85 with non-small cell lung cancer. The sequenced sample was lung tumor tissue. The CDR3 reads CARSLSWAGELFF. The CDR3 DNA is TGTGCCAGAAGCTTGTCTTGGGCCGGGGAGCTGTTTTTT.